This T cell receptor beta chain was documented in a study of control samples from healthy donors and cancer patients. The method was immunoSEQ multiplex PCR; TCRdb's version includes in-frame clones alone and lacks a portion of them. The table includes some 100,000 clones, approximately 86% detected once. CDR3 length equals 16 residues. The germline CDR1 and CDR2 sequences are SGHTA and FQGTGA. V gave up 0 bases and J gave up 6 bases, with 15 bases separating them. This sequence originates from a young man in good health. The chain is built from TRBV7-3 and TRBJ2-1; no reliable D call. Sequenced: blood. The CDR3 DNA reads as TGTGCCAGCAGCTTAACGGTTCGGGTAGGGTTCAATGAGCAGTTCTTC. Protein sequence: CASSLTVRVGFNEQFF.